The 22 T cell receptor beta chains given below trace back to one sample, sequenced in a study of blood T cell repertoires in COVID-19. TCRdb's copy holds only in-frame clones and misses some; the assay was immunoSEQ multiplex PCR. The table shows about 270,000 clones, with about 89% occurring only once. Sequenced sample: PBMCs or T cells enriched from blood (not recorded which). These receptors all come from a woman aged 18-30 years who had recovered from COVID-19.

The DNA for the CDR3 is TGTGCCAGCAGTCTCGACAGGGGGTCGAGATCTGAAGCTTTCTTT. Its protein product is CASSLDRGSRSEAFF. This sequence joins TRBV27 and TRBJ1-1; 9 bases match TRBD1. The germline gives CDR1 MNHEY, CDR2 SMNVEV (reference sequence). With V trimmed by 5 bases and J by 6 bases, 10 bases remained unmatched. The CDR3 length is 15 residues.

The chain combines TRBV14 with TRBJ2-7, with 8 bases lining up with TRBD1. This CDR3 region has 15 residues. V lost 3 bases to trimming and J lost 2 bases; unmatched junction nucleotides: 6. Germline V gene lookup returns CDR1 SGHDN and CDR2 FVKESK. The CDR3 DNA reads TGTGCCAGCAGCCAGGAAAACAGGGGGACCTACGAGCAGTACTTC. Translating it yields CASSQENRGTYEQYF.

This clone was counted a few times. The CDR3 nucleotides read TGTGCCAGCAGTCTCCCGGGACAGGGATTTGGAAACACCATATATTTT. Its translation is CASSLPGQGFGNTIYF. The J gene is TRBJ1-3, the V gene TRBV28; 9 nucleotides agree with TRBD1. CDR1 and CDR2 from the germline V gene are MDHEN and SYDVKM. Trimming took 5 bases from V and 3 from J; bases not matched to a gene: 8. The CDR3 totals 16 residues.

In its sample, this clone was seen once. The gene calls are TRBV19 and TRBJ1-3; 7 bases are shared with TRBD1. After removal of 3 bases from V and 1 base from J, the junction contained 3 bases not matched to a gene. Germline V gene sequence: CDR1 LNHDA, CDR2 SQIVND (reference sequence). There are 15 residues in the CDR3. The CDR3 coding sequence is TGTGCCAGTAGTATCGACAGGGAATCTGGAAACACCATATATTTT. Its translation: CASSIDRESGNTIYF.

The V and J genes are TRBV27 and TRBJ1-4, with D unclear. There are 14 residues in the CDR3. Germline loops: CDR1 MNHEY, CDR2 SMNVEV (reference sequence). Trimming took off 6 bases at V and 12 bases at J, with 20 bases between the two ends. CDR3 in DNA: TGTGCCAGCAGCCCGCCCGGCGGCGGGAATGAACTGTTTTTT. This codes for CASSPPGGGNELFF.

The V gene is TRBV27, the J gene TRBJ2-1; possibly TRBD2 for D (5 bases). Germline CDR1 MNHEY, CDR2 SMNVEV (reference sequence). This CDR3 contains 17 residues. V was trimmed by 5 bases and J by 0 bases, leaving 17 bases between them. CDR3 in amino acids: CASSPGRGKSSYNEQFF. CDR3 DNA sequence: TGTGCCAGCAGTCCCGGAAGAGGGAAGAGCTCCTACAATGAGCAGTTCTTC.

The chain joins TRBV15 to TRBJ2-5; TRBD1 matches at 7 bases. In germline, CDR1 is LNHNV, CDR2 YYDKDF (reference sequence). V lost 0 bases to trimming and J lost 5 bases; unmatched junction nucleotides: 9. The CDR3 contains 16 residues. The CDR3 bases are TGTGCCACCAGCAGAGAACTATACAGGGGACAGGAGACCCAGTACTTC. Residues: CATSRELYRGQETQYF.

The CDR3, as DNA: TGTGCCAGTAGGCCACGACAGGGGAGAACTGAAGCTTTCTTT. Residues: CASRPRQGRTEAFF. This chain connects TRBV19 to TRBJ1-1; 8 bases are a match to TRBD1. J gave up 5 bases and V 6 bases, and 8 bases lay outside the gene matches. The CDR3 spans 14 residues. The germline CDR1 and CDR2 sequences are LNHDA and SQIVND (reference sequence). The whole variable domain, remainder taken from reference TRBV19 and TRBJ1-1, is DGGITQSPKYLFRKEGQNVTLSCEQNLNHDAMYWYRQDPGQGLRLIYYSQIVNDFQKGDIAEGYSVSREKKESFPLTVTSAQKNPTAFYLCASRPRQGRTEAFFGQGTRLTVV.

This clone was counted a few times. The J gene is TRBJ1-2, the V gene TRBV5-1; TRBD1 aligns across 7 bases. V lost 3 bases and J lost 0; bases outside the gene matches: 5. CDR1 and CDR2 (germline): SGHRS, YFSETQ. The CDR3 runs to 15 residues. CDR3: CASSSQGLPNYGYTF. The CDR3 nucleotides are TGCGCCAGCAGCTCACAGGGGCTGCCTAACTATGGCTACACCTTC.

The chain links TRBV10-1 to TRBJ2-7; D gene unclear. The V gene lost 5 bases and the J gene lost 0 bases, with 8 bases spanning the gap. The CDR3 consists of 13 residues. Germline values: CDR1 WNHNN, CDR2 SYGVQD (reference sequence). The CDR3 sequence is CASSTVHSYEQYF. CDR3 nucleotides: TGCGCCAGCAGTACGGTTCACTCCTACGAGCAGTACTTC.

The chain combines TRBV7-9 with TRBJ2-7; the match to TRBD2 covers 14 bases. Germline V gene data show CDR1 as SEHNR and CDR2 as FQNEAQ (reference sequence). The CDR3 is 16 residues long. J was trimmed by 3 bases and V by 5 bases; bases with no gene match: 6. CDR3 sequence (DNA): TGTGCCAGCAGCACAGGGACTAGCGGGAGATTCTACGAGCAGTACTTC. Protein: CASSTGTSGRFYEQYF.

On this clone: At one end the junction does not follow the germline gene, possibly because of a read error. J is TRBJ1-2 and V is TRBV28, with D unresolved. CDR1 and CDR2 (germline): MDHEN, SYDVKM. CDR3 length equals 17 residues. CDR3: CASTLLTGRMEGYGYTF. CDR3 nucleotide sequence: TGTGCCAGCACTTTACTGACCGGGAGAATGGAGGGCTATGGCTACACCTTC.

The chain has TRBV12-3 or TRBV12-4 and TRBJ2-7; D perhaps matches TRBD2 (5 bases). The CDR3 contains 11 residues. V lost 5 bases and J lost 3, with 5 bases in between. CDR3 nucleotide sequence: TGTGCCAGCAGTCGGGACTACGAGCAGTACTTC. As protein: CASSRDYEQYF.

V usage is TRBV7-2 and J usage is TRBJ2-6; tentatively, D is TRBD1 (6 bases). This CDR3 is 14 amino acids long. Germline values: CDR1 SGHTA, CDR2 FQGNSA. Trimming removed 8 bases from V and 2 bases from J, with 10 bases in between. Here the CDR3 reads CASLQGPGANVLTF. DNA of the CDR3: TGTGCCAGCCTACAGGGACCTGGGGCCAACGTCCTGACTTTC.

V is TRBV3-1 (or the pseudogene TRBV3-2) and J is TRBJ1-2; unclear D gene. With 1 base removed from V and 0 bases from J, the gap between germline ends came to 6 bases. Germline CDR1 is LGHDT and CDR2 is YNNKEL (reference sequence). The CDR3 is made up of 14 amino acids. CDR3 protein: CASSQVLANYGYTF. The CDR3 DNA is TGTGCCAGCAGCCAAGTACTAGCTAACTATGGCTACACCTTC.

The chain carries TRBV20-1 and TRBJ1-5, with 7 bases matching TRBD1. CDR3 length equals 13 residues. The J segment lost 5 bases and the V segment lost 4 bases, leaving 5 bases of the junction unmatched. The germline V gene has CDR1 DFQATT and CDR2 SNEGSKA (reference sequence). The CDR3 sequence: CSAIDRVYQPQHF. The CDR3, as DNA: TGCAGTGCTATTGACAGGGTCTATCAGCCCCAGCATTTT.

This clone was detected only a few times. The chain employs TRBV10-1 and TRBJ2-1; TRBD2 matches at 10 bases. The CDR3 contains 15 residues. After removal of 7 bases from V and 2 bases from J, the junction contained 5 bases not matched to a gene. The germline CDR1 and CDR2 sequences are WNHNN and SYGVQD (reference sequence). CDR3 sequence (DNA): TGCGCCAGCATCGGACTAGCGGCCACCTACAATGAGCAGTTCTTC. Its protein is CASIGLAATYNEQFF.

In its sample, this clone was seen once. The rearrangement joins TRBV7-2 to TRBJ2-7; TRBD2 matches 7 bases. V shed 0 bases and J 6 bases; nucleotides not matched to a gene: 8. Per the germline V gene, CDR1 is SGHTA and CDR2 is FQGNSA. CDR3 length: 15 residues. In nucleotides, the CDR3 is TGTGCCAGCAGCTTAGCACCTAGCGGCCCCCGCGAGCAGTACTTC. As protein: CASSLAPSGPREQYF.

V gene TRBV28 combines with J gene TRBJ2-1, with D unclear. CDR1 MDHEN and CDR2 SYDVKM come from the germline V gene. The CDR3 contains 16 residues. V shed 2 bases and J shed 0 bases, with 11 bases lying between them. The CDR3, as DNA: TGTGCCAGCAGTTTACAAGCCCAAAGCTCCTACAATGAGCAGTTCTTC. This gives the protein CASSLQAQSSYNEQFF.

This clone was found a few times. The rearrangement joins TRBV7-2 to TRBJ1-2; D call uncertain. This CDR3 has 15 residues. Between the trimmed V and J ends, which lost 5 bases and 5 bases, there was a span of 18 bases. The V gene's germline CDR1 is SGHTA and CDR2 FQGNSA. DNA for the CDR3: TGTGCCAGCAGCCGCCTCACCGACGGAGGTTATGGCTACACCTTC. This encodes CASSRLTDGGYGYTF.

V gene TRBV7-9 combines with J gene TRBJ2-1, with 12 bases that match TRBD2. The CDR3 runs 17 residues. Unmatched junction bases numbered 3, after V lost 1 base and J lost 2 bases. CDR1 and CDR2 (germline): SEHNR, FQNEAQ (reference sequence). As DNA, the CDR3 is TGTGCCAGCAGCTTAGTTACTAGCGGGGGGACCTACAATGAGCAGTTCTTC. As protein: CASSLVTSGGTYNEQFF.

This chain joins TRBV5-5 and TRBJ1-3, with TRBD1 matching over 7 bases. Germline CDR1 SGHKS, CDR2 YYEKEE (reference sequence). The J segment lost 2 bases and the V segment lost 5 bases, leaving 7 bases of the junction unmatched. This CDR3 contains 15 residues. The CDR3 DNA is TGTGCCAGCAGTTCAACAGGGGCTGCTGGAAACACCATATATTTT. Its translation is CASSSTGAAGNTIYF.